This record concerns one T cell receptor (beta chain) sequence. This sample is drawn from a study of blood T cell repertoires in COVID-19. Study-level background: Donors in the United States, Italy and Spain gave samples during acute or convalescent COVID-19. PBMCs, B-cell-depleted T cells, or T cells provided the cDNA or gDNA that made up the material.

Per the original data handling: Reference gene primers were amplified, and this amplification served to estimate nucleated cell counts. Some clones are missing from TCRdb's copy, which holds only in-frame ones; the method was immunoSEQ multiplex PCR. The V and J calls and clone size are taken from that table; D and trimming were inferred from the DNA. The sample consists of some 120,000 clones, about 82% of them appearing once. V was clipped by 2 bases and J by 2 bases, with 13 bases between them. CDR1 and CDR2 from the germline V gene are MNHEY and SVGEGT. The CDR3 extends over 16 amino acids. The chain recombines TRBV6-2 or TRBV6-3 with TRBJ2-1; no firm D call. The sample was peripheral blood. This TCR was sampled from a human donor in a cohort sampled during active COVID-19. Written as DNA, the CDR3 is TGTGCCAGCAGTTACAAACCTATTAACCCCTACAATGAGCAGTTCTTC. Translating gives CASSYKPINPYNEQFF.